Each of the 9 T cell receptor beta chains below was sequenced from the same sample in a study of blood T cells in healthy people across ages. The use of a sample-barcoded 5' primer and a J-beta primer mix characterized a second PCR of roughly 7 to 12 cycles. One entry per CDR3 protein, called by TCRdb with MiXCR from the 5' RACE reads. Of 1.5 million to 2 million distinct CDR3 sequences listed, 28% are singletons. Material for sequencing was blood. Receptor source: a woman in her twenties or thirties in good health.

The chain combines TRBV9 with TRBJ2-2; D not resolved. Germline CDR1 reads SGDLS; CDR2 reads YYNGEE. The CDR3 is made up of 14 amino acids. V lost 0 bases, J lost 5 bases, and 8 bases lay in between. CDR3 sequence reads: CASSVATWTGELFF. CDR3 DNA: TGTGCCAGCAGCGTAGCTACGTGGACCGGGGAGCTGTTTTTT.

The chain links TRBV5-5 to TRBJ1-1, with TRBD1 matching 7 bases. V shed 4 bases, J shed 4 bases, and the junction held 7 bases outside the gene matches. From germline, CDR1 is SGHKS and CDR2 YYEKEE (reference sequence). The CDR3 sequence is 14 residues long. As DNA, the CDR3 is TGTGCCAGCAGCCATACAGGGGTGGGCACTGAAGCTTTCTTT. Translating gives CASSHTGVGTEAFF.

This clonotype came up many times. V usage is TRBV7-2 and J usage is TRBJ2-1; TRBD2 matches at 8 bases. The germline V gene encodes CDR1 SGHTA and CDR2 FQGNSA. With 8 bases clipped from V and 5 bases from J, the junction kept 5 bases outside the gene matches. The CDR3 sequence is 13 residues long. CDR3 coding DNA: TGTGCCAGCGGGACTAGAGCCAACAATGAGCAGTTCTTC. It codes for CASGTRANNEQFF.

This clonotype appeared many times. V and J are TRBV7-3 and TRBJ2-5, with 8 bases lining up with TRBD1. Losses at the gene ends were 1 base for V and 5 bases for J; bases not matched to a gene: 3. This CDR3 spans 14 amino acids. Germline V lookup: CDR1 SGHTA, CDR2 FQGTGA. This CDR3 reads CASSLKTGEETQYF. In DNA form, the CDR3 reads TGTGCCAGCAGCTTAAAGACAGGGGAGGAGACCCAGTACTTC.

The CDR3 region has the DNA TGCGCCAGCAGCCAGATCTGGCCCCGGGACCCATTACGCTACGAGCAGTACTTC. This translates into CASSQIWPRDPLRYEQYF. This chain joins TRBV4-1 and TRBJ2-1; tentatively, D is TRBD1 or TRBD2 (5 bases each). The J call is in doubt because the DNA end fits TRBJ2-7 better. The CDR3 spans 18 residues. Germline loops: CDR1 MGHRA, CDR2 YSYEKL.

The gene calls are TRBV15 and TRBJ2-1, with D tentatively TRBD2 (5 bases). V was clipped by 3 bases and J by 1 base, with 10 bases between them. Germline V lookup: CDR1 LNHNV, CDR2 YYDKDF (reference sequence). The length of the CDR3 is 15 residues. The CDR3 coding sequence is TGTGCCACCAGCAGCGCGGGCGCTTCCTACAATGAGCAGTTCTTC. This gives the protein CATSSAGASYNEQFF.

This clonotype was counted a few times. V and J are TRBV6-2 or TRBV6-3 and TRBJ2-1; 9 nucleotides line up with TRBD2. The germline CDR1 and CDR2 sequences are MNHEY and SVGEGT. J was trimmed by 6 bases and V by 10 bases; bases with no gene match: 10. The CDR3 totals 14 residues. The CDR3 DNA follows: TGTGCCACCTGGGGACTAGCCCTCGGCAATGAGCAGTTCTTC. Amino acid sequence: CATWGLALGNEQFF.

Note on this clonotype: A single base separates this from a much larger clone, so it may be a read error. The rearrangement links TRBV5-1 to TRBJ1-6, with D maybe TRBD1 (5 bases). Between the trimmed V and J ends, which lost 0 bases and 9 bases, there was a span of 13 bases. This CDR3 region has 15 residues. Germline V gives CDR1 SGHRS, CDR2 YFSETQ. The CDR3 sequence is CASSLEGAGSSPLHF. The CDR3 DNA sequence: TGCGCCAGCAGCTTGGAAGGGGCGGGTAGTTCACCCCTCCACTTT.

This chain joins TRBV5-1 and TRBJ2-3; D may match TRBD1 or TRBD2 (6 bases each). Germline CDR1 and CDR2: SGHRS and YFSETQ. The CDR3 has 15 amino acids. V was clipped by 7 bases and J by 0 bases, with 15 bases between them. The CDR3 loop is CASGLGGTSTDTQYF. Here the CDR3 DNA reads TGCGCCAGCGGCCTGGGGGGCACTAGCACAGATACGCAGTATTTT.